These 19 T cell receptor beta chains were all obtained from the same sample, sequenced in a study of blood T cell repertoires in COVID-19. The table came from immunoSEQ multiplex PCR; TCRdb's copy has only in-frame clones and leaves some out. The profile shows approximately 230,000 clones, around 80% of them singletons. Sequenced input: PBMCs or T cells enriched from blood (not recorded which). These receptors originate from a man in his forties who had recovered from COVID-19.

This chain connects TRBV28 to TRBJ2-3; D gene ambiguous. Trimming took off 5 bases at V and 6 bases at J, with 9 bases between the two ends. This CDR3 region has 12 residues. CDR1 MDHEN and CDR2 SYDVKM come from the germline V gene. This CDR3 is CASSQAGDTQYF. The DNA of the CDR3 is TGTGCCAGCAGTCAAGCCGGGGATACGCAGTATTTT.

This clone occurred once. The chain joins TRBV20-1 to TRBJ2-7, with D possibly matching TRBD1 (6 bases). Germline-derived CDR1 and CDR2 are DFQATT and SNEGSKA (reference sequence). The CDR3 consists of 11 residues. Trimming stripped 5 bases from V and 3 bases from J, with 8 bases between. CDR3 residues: CSALDSYEQYF. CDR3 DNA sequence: TGCAGTGCTCTGGACAGCTACGAGCAGTACTTC.

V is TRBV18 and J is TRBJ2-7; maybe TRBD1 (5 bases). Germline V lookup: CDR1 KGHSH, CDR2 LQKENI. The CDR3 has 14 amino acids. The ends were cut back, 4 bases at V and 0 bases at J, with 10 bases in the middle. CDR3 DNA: TGTGCCAGCTCACAAAGACAGAGCTCCTACGAGCAGTACTTC. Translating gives CASSQRQSSYEQYF.

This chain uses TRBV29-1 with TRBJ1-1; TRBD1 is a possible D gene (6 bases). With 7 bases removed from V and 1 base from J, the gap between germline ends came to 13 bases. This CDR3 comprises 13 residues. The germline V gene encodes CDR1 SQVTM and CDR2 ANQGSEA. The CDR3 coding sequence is TGCAGCGGGGCGACAGGACCGAACACTGAAGCTTTCTTT. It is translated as CSGATGPNTEAFF. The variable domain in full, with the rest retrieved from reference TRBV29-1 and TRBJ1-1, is SAVISQKPSRDICQRGTSLTIQCQVDSQVTMMFWYRQQPGQSLTLIATANQGSEATYESGFVIDKFPISRPNLTFSTLTVSNMSPEDSSIYLCSGATGPNTEAFFGQGTRLTVV.

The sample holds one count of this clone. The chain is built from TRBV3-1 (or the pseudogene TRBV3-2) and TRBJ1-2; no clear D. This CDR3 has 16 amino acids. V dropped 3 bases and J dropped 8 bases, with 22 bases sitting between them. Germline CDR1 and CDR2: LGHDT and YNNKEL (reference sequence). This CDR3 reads CASSHLGSGETGGYTF. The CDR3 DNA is TGTGCCAGCAGCCACCTCGGGAGCGGAGAAACGGGGGGCTACACCTTC.

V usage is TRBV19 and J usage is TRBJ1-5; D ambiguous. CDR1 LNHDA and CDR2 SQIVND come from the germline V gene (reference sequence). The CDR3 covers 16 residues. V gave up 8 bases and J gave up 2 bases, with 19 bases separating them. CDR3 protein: CASGNPGGLGNQPQHF. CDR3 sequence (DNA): TGTGCCAGTGGGAATCCAGGAGGGCTCGGCAATCAGCCCCAGCATTTT. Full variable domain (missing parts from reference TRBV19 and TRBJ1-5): DGGITQSPKYLFRKEGQNVTLSCEQNLNHDAMYWYRQDPGQGLRLIYYSQIVNDFQKGDIAEGYSVSREKKESFPLTVTSAQKNPTAFYLCASGNPGGLGNQPQHFGDGTRLSIL.

The CDR3 DNA is TGCGCCAGCAGCTTGAGGGACAGGGGTCCCTACGAGCAGTACTTC. Its protein is CASSLRDRGPYEQYF. The V and J genes are TRBV5-1 and TRBJ2-7; 10 bases fit TRBD1. J was trimmed by 2 bases and V by 1 base; bases with no gene match: 3. The CDR3 spans 15 residues. Germline-derived CDR1 and CDR2 are SGHRS and YFSETQ. The whole variable domain, remainder taken from reference TRBV5-1 and TRBJ2-7, is KAGVTQTPRYLIKTRGQQVTLSCSPISGHRSVSWYQQTPGQGLQFLFEYFSETQRNKGNFPGRFSGRQFSNSRSEMNVSTLELGDSALYLCASSLRDRGPYEQYFGPGTRLTVT.

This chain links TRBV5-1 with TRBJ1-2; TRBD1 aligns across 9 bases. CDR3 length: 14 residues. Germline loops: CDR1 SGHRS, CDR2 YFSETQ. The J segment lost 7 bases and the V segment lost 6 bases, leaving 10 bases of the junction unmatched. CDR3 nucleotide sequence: TGCGCCAGCAAAATCAGTGAACAGGGGGCTGGCTACACCTTC. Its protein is CASKISEQGAGYTF.

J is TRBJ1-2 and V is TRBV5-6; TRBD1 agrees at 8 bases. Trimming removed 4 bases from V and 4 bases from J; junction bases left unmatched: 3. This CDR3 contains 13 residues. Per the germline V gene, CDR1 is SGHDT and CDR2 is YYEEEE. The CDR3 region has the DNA TGTGCCAGCAGCGTAGGGACAGGCTATGGCTACACCTTC. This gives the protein CASSVGTGYGYTF.

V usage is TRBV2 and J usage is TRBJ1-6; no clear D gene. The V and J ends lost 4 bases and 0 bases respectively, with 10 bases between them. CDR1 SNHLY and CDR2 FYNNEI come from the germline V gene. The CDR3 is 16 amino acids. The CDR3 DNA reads TGTGCCAGCAGTGCTGGAGGGAGCTCCTATAATTCACCCCTCCACTTT. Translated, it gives CASSAGGSSYNSPLHF.

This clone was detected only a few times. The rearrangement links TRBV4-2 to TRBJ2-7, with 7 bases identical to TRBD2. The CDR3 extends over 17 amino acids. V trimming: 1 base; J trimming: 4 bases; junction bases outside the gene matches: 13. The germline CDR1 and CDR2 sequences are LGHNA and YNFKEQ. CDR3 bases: TGTGCCAGCAGCCAAGTAGAGCGGGACCTAACATTATACGAGCAGTACTTC. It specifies CASSQVERDLTLYEQYF.

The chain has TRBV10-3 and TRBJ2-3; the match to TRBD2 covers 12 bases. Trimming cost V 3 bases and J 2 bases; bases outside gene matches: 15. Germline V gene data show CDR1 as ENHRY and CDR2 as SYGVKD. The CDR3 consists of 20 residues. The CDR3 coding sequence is TGTGCCATCAGTGACACTAGCGGGGGGCCAACCGGGTTCCCCACAGATACGCAGTATTTT. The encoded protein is CAISDTSGGPTGFPTDTQYF.

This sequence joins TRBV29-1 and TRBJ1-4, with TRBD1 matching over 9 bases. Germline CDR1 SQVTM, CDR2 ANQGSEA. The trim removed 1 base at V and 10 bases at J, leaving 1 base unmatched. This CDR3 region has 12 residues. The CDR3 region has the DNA TGCAGCGTTGAAGGGACAGGGGCAAAACTGTTTTTT. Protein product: CSVEGTGAKLFF. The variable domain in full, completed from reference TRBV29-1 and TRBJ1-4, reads SAVISQKPSRDICQRGTSLTIQCQVDSQVTMMFWYRQQPGQSLTLIATANQGSEATYESGFVIDKFPISRPNLTFSTLTVSNMSPEDSSIYLCSVEGTGAKLFFGSGTQLSVL.

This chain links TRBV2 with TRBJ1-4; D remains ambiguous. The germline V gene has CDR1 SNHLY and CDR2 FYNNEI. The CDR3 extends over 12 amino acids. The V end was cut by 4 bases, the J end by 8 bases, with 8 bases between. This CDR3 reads CASSAQAEKLFF. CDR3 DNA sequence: TGTGCCAGCAGTGCCCAGGCAGAAAAACTGTTTTTT.

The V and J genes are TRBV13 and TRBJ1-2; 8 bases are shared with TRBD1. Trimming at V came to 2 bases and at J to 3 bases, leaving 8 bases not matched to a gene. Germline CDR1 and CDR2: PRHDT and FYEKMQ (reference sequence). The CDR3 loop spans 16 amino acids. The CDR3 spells CASSLRSGGPYYGYTF. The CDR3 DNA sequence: TGTGCCAGCAGCTTAAGGTCAGGGGGCCCCTACTATGGCTACACCTTC.

CDR3 sequence reads: CASSPSSGLTYNEQFF. Here the CDR3 DNA reads TGTGCCAGCTCACCATCTAGCGGGTTAACCTACAATGAGCAGTTCTTC. J is TRBJ2-1 and V is TRBV18; 8 bases are shared with TRBD2. The ends lost 2 bases at V and 2 bases at J; junction bases unmatched: 5. Germline loops: CDR1 KGHSH, CDR2 LQKENI. There are 16 residues in the CDR3.

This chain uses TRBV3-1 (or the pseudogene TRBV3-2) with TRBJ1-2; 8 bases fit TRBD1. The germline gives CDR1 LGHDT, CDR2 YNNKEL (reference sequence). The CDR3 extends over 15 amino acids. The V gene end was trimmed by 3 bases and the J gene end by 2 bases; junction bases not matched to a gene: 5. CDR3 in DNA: TGTGCCAGCAGCCAGGGGACAGGAGAAAACTATGGCTACACCTTC. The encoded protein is CASSQGTGENYGYTF.

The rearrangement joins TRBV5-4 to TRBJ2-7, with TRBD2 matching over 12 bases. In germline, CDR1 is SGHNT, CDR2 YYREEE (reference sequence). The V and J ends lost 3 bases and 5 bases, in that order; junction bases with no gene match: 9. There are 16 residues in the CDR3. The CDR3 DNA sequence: TGTGCCAGCAGCTCCAGACTAGCGGGAGCACAAAACGAGCAGTACTTC. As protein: CASSSRLAGAQNEQYF.

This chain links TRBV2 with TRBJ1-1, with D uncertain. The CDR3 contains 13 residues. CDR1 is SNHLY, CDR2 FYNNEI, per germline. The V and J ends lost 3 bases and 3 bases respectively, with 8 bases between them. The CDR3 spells CASSDRGYTEAFF. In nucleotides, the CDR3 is TGTGCCAGCAGTGATCGGGGATACACTGAAGCTTTCTTT.